Each of the 7 T cell receptor beta chains below was sequenced from the same sample in a study of early T cells in non-severe SARS-CoV-2 infection (dated by TCRdb to about 2021). Libraries were made using 5' RACE. Sequencing used a NextSeq 500. TCRdb itself trimmed the public reads at Q25 with fastp, ran MiXCR and retained productive beta chains. When rows share a CDR3 protein, they turn into one entry using the most common DNA and genes. The sample profile shows fewer than 80,000 distinct CDR3 sequences; about 10% of them were found once. The ten most abundant clones make up under 15% of the sample. The input for sequencing was whole blood, taken at baseline. Every receptor here comes from an adult who was a healthcare worker with PCR-confirmed SARS-CoV-2 infection or an uninfected control (not recorded which).

This clonotype was counted many times. The chain uses TRBV4-1 and TRBJ1-5; D not resolved. CDR1 is MGHRA, CDR2 YSYEKL, per germline. Trimming removed 1 base at V and 10 bases at J, with 14 bases between. The CDR3 has 14 residues. Written as DNA, the CDR3 is TGCGCCAGCAGCCAAGTTTATTCGGTAACCCCCCAGCATTTT. The encoded protein is CASSQVYSVTPQHF.

This clonotype was picked up a small number of times. J is TRBJ2-3 and V is TRBV6-5; maybe TRBD1 (5 bases). V was pared by 9 bases and J by 1 base, with 8 bases between. The germline CDR1 and CDR2 sequences are MNHEY and SVGAGI. This CDR3 contains 12 residues. The CDR3 nucleotides are TGTGCCAGTGCGACAGGCACAGATACGCAGTATTTT. Protein: CASATGTDTQYF.

This clonotype was seen only a few times. The genes are TRBV2 and TRBJ2-5, with D possibly matching TRBD2 (6 bases). CDR1 is SNHLY, CDR2 FYNNEI, per germline. The length of the CDR3 is 14 residues. V lost 7 bases to trimming and J lost 2 bases, with 14 bases between them. CDR3 nucleotides: TGTGCCAGCACCCCTGGAGGGAGACAAGAGACCCAGTACTTC. Translated, it gives CASTPGGRQETQYF.

The CDR3: CASSLDGTASTGELFF. The CDR3 region has the DNA TGTGCCAGCAGCTTGGACGGGACAGCGAGCACCGGGGAGCTGTTTTTT. The chain links TRBV11-3 to TRBJ2-2; 7 bases line up with TRBD1. This CDR3 region has 16 residues. Germline trimming cut 3 bases from V and 4 bases from J; bases unmatched to any gene: 8. Germline CDR1 SGHNT, CDR2 YENEEA.

The chain uses TRBV7-6 and TRBJ2-7, with 8 nucleotides matching TRBD2. After removal of 6 bases from V and 0 bases from J, the junction contained 4 bases not matched to a gene. The CDR3 consists of 14 residues. In germline, CDR1 is SGHVS, CDR2 FNYEAQ. The CDR3: CASSLLAASYEQYF. The CDR3 DNA is TGTGCCAGCAGTCTACTAGCGGCCTCCTACGAGCAGTACTTC.

This clonotype was counted a single time. This chain uses TRBV5-1 with TRBJ2-5, with unresolved D. The CDR3 spans 14 residues. Trimming left V 0 bases short and J 0 bases short, with 6 bases between. Germline CDR1 and CDR2: SGHRS and YFSETQ. The CDR3 loop is CASSLGPDQETQYF. The CDR3 nucleotides are TGCGCCAGCAGCTTGGGACCAGACCAAGAGACCCAGTACTTC.

The rearrangement joins TRBV6-5 to TRBJ2-1; no clear D gene. The CDR3 has 13 residues. Germline values: CDR1 MNHEY, CDR2 SVGAGI. V lost 7 bases to trimming and J lost 4 bases, with 11 bases between them. CDR3 protein: CASKIVAYNEQFF. The CDR3 DNA reads as TGTGCCAGCAAGATAGTGGCATACAATGAGCAGTTCTTC.